Listed here are 22 T cell receptor beta chains from one sample, sequenced in a study of CD8+ T cells in alopecia areata. RNA was extracted and reverse transcribed into cDNA as the sequencing template. Clones were read by immunoSEQ multiplex PCR, and TCRdb kept only the in-frame ones, dropping some. The top ten hold under 35% of the sample, which has 25,000 or so clones, 52% seen once. The sequenced sample was NKG2D-high CD8+ T cells sorted from blood. The origin of the receptors is a human donor with alopecia areata.

The chain joins TRBV13 to TRBJ2-6, with a possible D match to TRBD1 (5 bases). Germline assignment: CDR1 PRHDT and CDR2 FYEKMQ (reference sequence). The CDR3 extends over 14 amino acids. Trimming shortened V by 1 base and J by 6 bases, and 7 bases separated the two germline ends. The DNA for the CDR3 is TGTGCCAGCAGCTTAGAAGGGGTGGCCAACGTCCTGACTTTC. This codes for CASSLEGVANVLTF. Full variable domain (missing parts from reference TRBV13 and TRBJ2-6): AAGVIQSPRHLIKEKRETATLKCYPIPRHDTVYWYQQGPGQDPQFLISFYEKMQSDKGSIPDRFSAQQFSDYHSELNMSSLELGDSALYFCASSLEGVANVLTFGAGSRLTVL.

This clone was counted between two and nine times. V and J are TRBV14 and TRBJ2-5; D might be TRBD2 (5 bases). V was trimmed by 1 base and J by 7 bases, leaving 10 bases between them. Germline CDR1 reads SGHDN; CDR2 reads FVKESK. CDR3 length: 13 residues. The CDR3 protein is CASSQAGGVTQYF. CDR3 DNA sequence: TGTGCCAGCAGCCAAGCTGGAGGCGTGACCCAGTACTTC.

This clone was recorded only once. The J gene is TRBJ1-1, the V gene TRBV2; 8 bases line up with TRBD1. With V trimmed by 4 bases and J by 8 bases, 12 bases remained unmatched. CDR3 length: 15 residues. The germline CDR1 and CDR2 sequences are SNHLY and FYNNEI. CDR3 in amino acids: CASSVPPTGVVEAFF. The CDR3 DNA is TGTGCCAGCAGTGTCCCCCCGACAGGGGTAGTGGAAGCTTTCTTT.

The rearrangement links TRBV5-1 to TRBJ2-1; D unclear. The CDR3 has 13 residues. V was clipped by 4 bases and J by 4 bases, with 9 bases between them. Germline CDR1 and CDR2: SGHRS and YFSETQ. The CDR3 nucleotides read TGCGCCAGCAGCCTGGGCTTTTACAATGAGCAGTTCTTC. Its translation: CASSLGFYNEQFF.

For the CDR3, the DNA is TGTGCCAGCAGCCCACCAGGAGTAACTAATGAAAAACTGTTTTTT. Translated, it gives CASSPPGVTNEKLFF. V is TRBV7-9 and J is TRBJ1-4; D is uncertain. Germline V gives CDR1 SEHNR, CDR2 FQNEAQ (reference sequence). The CDR3 runs 15 residues. The V end lost 5 bases, the J end lost 1 base, and 11 bases lay between the germline ends.

The V gene is TRBV5-4, the J gene TRBJ1-1; D gene unclear. CDR1 is SGHNT, CDR2 YYREEE, per germline (reference sequence). V lost 1 base and J lost 0, with 4 bases in between. The length of the CDR3 is 13 residues. For the CDR3, the DNA is TGTGCCAGCAGCTTGAGCCTGAACACTGAAGCTTTCTTT. It encodes CASSLSLNTEAFF.

V gene TRBV28 combines with J gene TRBJ2-1, with TRBD2 as a possible D gene (5 bases). CDR1 is MDHEN and CDR2 is SYDVKM in the germline V gene. V was clipped by 5 bases and J by 16 bases, with 18 bases between them. The CDR3 extends over 12 amino acids. CDR3 residues: CASSPRTEVRFF. The CDR3 DNA follows: TGTGCCAGCAGTCCCCGGACGGAGGTTCGCTTCTTC.

The chain has TRBV7-9 and TRBJ2-7; D gene uncertain. The CDR3 runs to 14 residues. Germline V gene lookup returns CDR1 SEHNR and CDR2 FQNEAQ (reference sequence). Between the trimmed V and J ends, which lost 5 bases and 3 bases, there was a span of 14 bases. The CDR3 sequence is CASSQAARSYEQYF. The CDR3 DNA sequence: TGTGCCAGCAGCCAGGCGGCCAGGAGCTACGAGCAGTACTTC.

This clone was seen only a few times. The chain links TRBV19 to TRBJ1-2, with D unclear. Germline V gives CDR1 LNHDA, CDR2 SQIVND (reference sequence). This CDR3 has 14 amino acids. V was clipped by 7 bases and J by 0 bases, with 12 bases between them. The CDR3 here is CASTMGSANYGYTF. CDR3 coding DNA: TGTGCCAGTACCATGGGGTCAGCTAACTATGGCTACACCTTC.

By proportion, this clone is medium-sized (0.01 to 0.1%). The V and J genes are TRBV28 and TRBJ2-6; perhaps TRBD2 as D (5 bases). This CDR3 comprises 15 residues. V lost 6 bases, J lost 0 bases, and 9 bases lay in between. Germline values: CDR1 MDHEN, CDR2 SYDVKM. CDR3 loop: CASSLGSSGANVLTF. The CDR3 bases are TGTGCCAGCAGCTTGGGGAGCTCTGGGGCCAACGTCCTGACTTTC.

V and J are TRBV5-1 and TRBJ2-3, with 9 bases lining up with TRBD2. With 4 bases clipped from V and 2 bases from J, the junction kept 14 bases outside the gene matches. Germline CDR1 SGHRS, CDR2 YFSETQ. The CDR3 totals 18 residues. CDR3 bases: TGCGCCAGCAGCCCCAAACTCACCGGGACTAGCTTCACAGATACGCAGTATTTT. Translated, it gives CASSPKLTGTSFTDTQYF.

In its sample, this clone was seen once. V gene TRBV28 combines with J gene TRBJ2-7, with 9 positions matching TRBD1. V was pared by 8 bases and J by 1 base, with 12 bases of the junction left unmatched. The germline CDR1 and CDR2 sequences are MDHEN and SYDVKM. The CDR3 sequence is 16 residues long. The CDR3 region is CASHPRAGTGSYEQYF. The CDR3 DNA is TGTGCCAGCCATCCCCGCGCCGGGACAGGGTCCTACGAGCAGTACTTC.

This clone occurred a few times. The chain employs TRBV7-9 and TRBJ2-5, with D perhaps TRBD1 (6 bases). The CDR3 has 15 residues. CDR1 and CDR2 from the germline V gene are SEHNR and FQNEAQ (reference sequence). V lost 2 bases, J lost 5 bases, and 15 bases lay in between. The CDR3 spells CASSLSEGVRETQYF. DNA of the CDR3: TGTGCCAGCAGCTTATCTGAGGGGGTGAGGGAGACCCAGTACTTC. Complete variable domain (other parts from reference TRBV7-9 and TRBJ2-5): DTGVSQNPRHKITKRGQNVTFRCDPISEHNRLYWYRQTLGQGPEFLTYFQNEAQLEKSRLLSDRFSAERPKGSFSTLEIQRTEQGDSAMYLCASSLSEGVRETQYFGPGTRLLVL.

This clone turned up a few times. The chain combines TRBV28 with TRBJ1-1; 7 positions match TRBD1. This CDR3 spans 15 amino acids. The V segment lost 5 bases and the J segment 4 bases; nucleotides outside the gene matches: 10. CDR1 and CDR2 from the germline V gene are MDHEN and SYDVKM. CDR3 DNA sequence: TGTGCCAGCAGTAACACAGGGGATGGGAGCACTGAAGCTTTCTTT. Translated, it gives CASSNTGDGSTEAFF.

In nucleotides, the CDR3 is TGTGCCAGCAGCTCCCGACTAGCGGGACCCCAAGAGACCCAGTACTTC. Its protein is CASSSRLAGPQETQYF. The chain joins TRBV13 to TRBJ2-5, with 11 bases identical to TRBD2. Germline assignment: CDR1 PRHDT and CDR2 FYEKMQ (reference sequence). The CDR3 is 16 residues long. The J segment lost 1 base and the V segment lost 4 bases, leaving 5 bases of the junction unmatched.

This chain joins TRBV29-1 and TRBJ2-7; D not certain. CDR1 is SQVTM and CDR2 is ANQGSEA in the germline V gene. CDR3 length equals 11 residues. With 5 bases removed from V and 3 bases from J, the gap between germline ends came to 8 bases. CDR3 protein: CSVNRGYEQYF. The CDR3 region has the DNA TGCAGCGTTAATCGAGGCTACGAGCAGTACTTC.

The chain couples TRBV7-9 to TRBJ2-7; a weak D match, TRBD1 (6 bases). The V end was cut by 0 bases, the J end by 0 bases, with 12 bases between. The germline CDR1 and CDR2 sequences are SEHNR and FQNEAQ (reference sequence). The CDR3 extends over 16 amino acids. The CDR3 sequence is CASSLALTGSSYEQYF. Here the CDR3 DNA reads TGTGCCAGCAGCTTAGCGTTAACAGGGAGCTCCTACGAGCAGTACTTC.

The V and J genes are TRBV5-1 and TRBJ1-1; D may be TRBD1 (6 bases). The CDR3 has 11 residues. Germline V gene lookup returns CDR1 SGHRS and CDR2 YFSETQ. V was trimmed by 6 bases and J by 4 bases, leaving 7 bases between them. CDR3 amino acids: CASTQGTEAFF. CDR3 sequence (DNA): TGCGCCAGCACACAGGGCACTGAAGCTTTCTTT.

The chain is built from TRBV9 and TRBJ2-1, with unresolved D. The CDR3 is 15 amino acids. Trimming took off 4 bases at V and 2 bases at J, with 13 bases between the two ends. CDR1 and CDR2 from the germline V gene are SGDLS and YYNGEE. Here the CDR3 reads CASSPASRTYNEQFF. In DNA form, the CDR3 reads TGTGCCAGCAGCCCCGCCTCCAGAACCTACAATGAGCAGTTCTTC.

This chain links TRBV5-4 with TRBJ2-3; 7 bases fit TRBD1. The V gene's germline CDR1 is SGHNT and CDR2 YYREEE (reference sequence). With 3 bases clipped from V and 1 base from J, the junction kept 5 bases outside the gene matches. This CDR3 is built from 15 residues. The CDR3 bases are TGTGCCAGCAGCTCACCGGGACAGCGCACAGATACGCAGTATTTT. It codes for CASSSPGQRTDTQYF. The whole variable domain, remainder taken from reference TRBV5-4 and TRBJ2-3, is ETGVTQSPTHLIKTRGQQVTLRCSSQSGHNTVSWYQQALGQGPQFIFQYYREEENGRGNFPPRFSGLQFPNYSSELNVNALELDDSALYLCASSSPGQRTDTQYFGPGTRLTVL.

The chain recombines TRBV28 with TRBJ2-7; 10 bases fit TRBD2. CDR1 and CDR2 (germline): MDHEN, SYDVKM. This CDR3 comprises 13 residues. V lost 3 bases to trimming and J lost 8 bases; unmatched junction nucleotides: 4. For the CDR3, the DNA is TGTGCCAGCAGTTTCGTAGCGGGAGGCAAGCAGTACTTC. Amino acid sequence: CASSFVAGGKQYF. Looking up the rest from reference TRBV28 and TRBJ2-7 gives the full variable domain: DVKVTQSSRYLVKRTGEKVFLECVQDMDHENMFWYRQDPGLGLRLIYFSYDVKMKEKGDIPEGYSVSREKKERFSLILESASTNQTSMYLCASSFVAGGKQYFGPGTRLTVT.

The gene calls are TRBV9 and TRBJ2-5; 10 bases match TRBD2. The CDR3 spans 15 residues. Germline CDR1 and CDR2: SGDLS and YYNGEE. J lost 5 bases, V lost 4 bases, and 8 bases had no gene match. CDR3 in DNA: TGTGCCAGCAGCCCGAGCGGGAGGGCCTCGGAGACCCAGTACTTC. Amino acids: CASSPSGRASETQYF.